This T cell receptor (beta chain) was identified during a study of response to subunit inactivated influenza vaccine. Trimming left V 5 bases short and J 5 bases short, with 16 bases between. The CDR3 totals 14 residues. Germline V gene data show CDR1 as DFQATT and CDR2 as SNEGSKA (reference sequence). This clonotype was observed a handful of times. MiXCR was run by TCRdb on the RT-PCR reads, yielding one entry per CDR3 protein. This table holds 500,000 to 550,000 distinct CDR3 sequences, roughly 25% found once. These data are also associated with another study on T cells expressing NK-cell markers. Per that study: Scientists made TCR beta cDNA using 5'RACE template switching with UMIs. Obtained from sorted CD3+CD56+NKG2C+, CD3+CD56+NKG2C- and CD3+CD56-NKG2C+ T cells were the TCR beta repertoires.

Sequences were derived from CD4+ T cells sorted from PBMCs, sampled 11 to 12 days after vaccination. The sequence derives from a man between 50 and 59 years old who received an inactivated influenza vaccine. The rearrangement links TRBV20-1 to TRBJ2-1; possibly TRBD1 or TRBD2 for D (5 bases each). The CDR3 loop reads CSAGGPWENNEQFF. CDR3 sequence (DNA): TGCAGTGCTGGGGGACCCTGGGAGAACAATGAGCAGTTCTTC.